Described below is a single T cell receptor (beta chain) sequence and its context. The antigen is not known. These data come from a study of a mutant IDH1 vaccine in newly diagnosed glioma. Study information: Vaccination started 4-6 weeks after radiotherapy alone, or with temozolomide cycles. The earlier regimen, radiotherapy, temozolomide, or both, was most often both.

This table comes from immunoSEQ multiplex PCR, and its TCRdb copy is limited to in-frame clones, with some not included. The sample lists more than 35,000 clones, about four fifths seen once, with just over 5% in the top ten. The CDR3 loop spans 16 amino acids. Trimming left V 2 bases short and J 0 bases short, with 12 bases between. Germline V lookup: CDR1 MNHEY, CDR2 SVGAGI. Time point defined: week 23, last vaccination. One vaccine dose held 300 ug of mutant IDH1 20-mer peptide and came with topical imiquimod. The sequencing here drew on PBMCs, taken from a glioma patient whose treatment included an IDH1 peptide vaccine. The clonotype was recovered from a middle-aged man with glioma. V is TRBV6-5 and J is TRBJ2-3, with D maybe TRBD2 (5 bases). This CDR3 reads CASSYERLSSTDTQYF. In DNA, the CDR3 is TGTGCCAGCAGTTACGAGCGGTTGTCTAGCACAGATACGCAGTATTTT.